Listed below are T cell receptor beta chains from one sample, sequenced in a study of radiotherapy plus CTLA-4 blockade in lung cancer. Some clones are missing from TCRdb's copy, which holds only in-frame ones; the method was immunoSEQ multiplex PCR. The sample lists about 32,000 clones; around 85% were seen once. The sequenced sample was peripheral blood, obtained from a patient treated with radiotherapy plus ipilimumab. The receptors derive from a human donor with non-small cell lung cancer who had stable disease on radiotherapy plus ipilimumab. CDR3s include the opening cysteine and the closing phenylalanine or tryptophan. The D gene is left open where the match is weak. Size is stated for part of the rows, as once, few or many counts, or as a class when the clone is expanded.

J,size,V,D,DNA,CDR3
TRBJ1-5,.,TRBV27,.,TGTGCCAGCAGTTGGAGTTCCAGTTCTAATCAGCCCCAGCATTTT,CASSWSSSSNQPQHF
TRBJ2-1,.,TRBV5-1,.,TGCGCCAGCAGCTTGCCTAGCTCCTACAATGAGCAGTTCTTC,CASSLPSSYNEQFF
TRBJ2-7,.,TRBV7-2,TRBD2,TGTGCCAGCAGTTCCAAGGTAGGGCGGGGGGCCTACGAGCAGTACTTC,CASSSKVGRGAYEQYF
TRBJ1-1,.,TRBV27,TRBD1,TGTGCCAGCAACCGACAGGGGCCGAACACTGAAGCTTTCTTT,CASNRQGPNTEAFF
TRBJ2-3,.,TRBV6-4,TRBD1,TGTGCCAGCAGTGAAGGGACAGGGATCTCATATGGCACAGATACGCAGTATTTT,CASSEGTGISYGTDTQYF
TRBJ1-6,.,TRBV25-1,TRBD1,TGTGCCAGCAGAGATCAGGGGGCGTTATCACCCCTCCACTTT,CASRDQGALSPLHF
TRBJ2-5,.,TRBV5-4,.,TGTGCCAGCAGCCCCCCGGGGTTAGAGACCCAGTACTTC,CASSPPGLETQYF
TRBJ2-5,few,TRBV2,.,TGTGCCAGCAGACCCGAACGAGGGGGGGCGCGGGAGACCCAGTACTTC,CASRPERGGARETQYF
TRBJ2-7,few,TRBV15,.,TGTGCCACCAGCAGAGGGACAGCCTTAGAGCAGTACTTC,CATSRGTALEQYF
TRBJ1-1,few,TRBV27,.,TGTGCCAGCAGTTTCACCCAGGAAACTGAAGCTTTCTTT,CASSFTQETEAFF
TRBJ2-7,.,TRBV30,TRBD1,TGTGCCTGGAGGACCAGGGGGCAAAGCTACGAGCAGTACTTC,CAWRTRGQSYEQYF
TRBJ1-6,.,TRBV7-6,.,TGTGCCAGCAGCTCCCAGGGCTCCTATAATTCACCCCTCCACTTT,CASSSQGSYNSPLHF
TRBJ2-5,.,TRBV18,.,TGTGCCAGCCGCGGATTAGCGGTTCAAGAGACCCAGTACTTC,CASRGLAVQETQYF
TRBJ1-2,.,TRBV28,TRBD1,TGTGCCAGCAGTTTATCCCGGGACAGGGGCAACTATGGCTACACCTTC,CASSLSRDRGNYGYTF
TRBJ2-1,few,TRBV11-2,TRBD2,TGTGCCAGCAGCTTCCGCGGGAGAACGAATGAGCAGTTCTTC,CASSFRGRTNEQFF
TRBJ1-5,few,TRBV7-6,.,TGTGCCAGCAGCCCGGAGGCCGGTCCCCTGGATTTT,CASSPEAGPLDF
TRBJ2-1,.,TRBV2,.,TGTGCCAGCAGTGTGGGGGCCGCCTACAATGAGCAGTTCTTC,CASSVGAAYNEQFF
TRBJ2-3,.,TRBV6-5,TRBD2,TGTGCCAGCAGTTTATTAGCGGGAGAGGCAGATACGCAGTATTTT,CASSLLAGEADTQYF
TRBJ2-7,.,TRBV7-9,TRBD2,TGTGCCAGCAGCCGGGGGACTAGCGGTTCCTACGAGCAGTACTTC,CASSRGTSGSYEQYF
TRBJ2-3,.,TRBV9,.,TGTGCCAGCAGCGTAGTCACAGGGACGACAGATCCTAGCACAGATACGCAGTATTTT,CASSVVTGTTDPSTDTQYF
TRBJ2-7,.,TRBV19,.,TGTGCCAGTAGTTTGGGACAATCCTACGAGCAGTACTTC,CASSLGQSYEQYF
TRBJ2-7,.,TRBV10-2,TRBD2,TGCGCCAGCAGCTTCGGACTAGCGGGGATTCCGCCCCTCTCCTACGAGCAGTACTTC,CASSFGLAGIPPLSYEQYF
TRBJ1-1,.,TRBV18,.,TGTGCCAGCTCACCAGGGACCCAGGGGCCCCGGGAAGCTTTCTTT,CASSPGTQGPREAFF
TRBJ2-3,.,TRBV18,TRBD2,TGTGCCAGCTCACTAGGGACTAGCGGACCTAGCACAGATACGCAGTATTTT,CASSLGTSGPSTDTQYF
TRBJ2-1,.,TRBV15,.,TGTGCCACCAGCAGAGGGCGGCGGGAAAGTGATGAGCAGTTCTTC,CATSRGRRESDEQFF
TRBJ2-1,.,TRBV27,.,TGTGCCAGCAGTCCCACAACCCGGCTAGACAATGAGCAGTTCTTC,CASSPTTRLDNEQFF
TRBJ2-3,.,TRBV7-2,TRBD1,TGTGCCAGCAGGTCCCCCGGGACAGGGGGCACAGATACGCAGTATTTT,CASRSPGTGGTDTQYF
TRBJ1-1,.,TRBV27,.,TGTGCCAGCAGTTTACTAGGTGCGAACACTGAAGCTTTCTTT,CASSLLGANTEAFF
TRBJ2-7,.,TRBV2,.,TGTGCCAGCAGTGATGGGGACTCAAATTACGAGCAGTACTTC,CASSDGDSNYEQYF
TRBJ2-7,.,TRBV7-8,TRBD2,TGTGCCAGCAGCTCCGGGAGGTTCGCCTACGAGCAGTACTTC,CASSSGRFAYEQYF
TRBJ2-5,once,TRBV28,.,TGTGCCAGCAGTTTATACGGGGTGAAACAAGAGACCCAGTACTTC,CASSLYGVKQETQYF
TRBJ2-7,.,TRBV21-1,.,TGTGCCAGCAGCAGGATTTCTAGCGGCCCCCCCTACGAGCAGTACTTC,CASSRISSGPPYEQYF
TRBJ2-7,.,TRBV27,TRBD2,TGTGCCAGCAGTCTCGGCGCGGGGGGAGCGGGCTCCTACGAGCAGTACTTC,CASSLGAGGAGSYEQYF
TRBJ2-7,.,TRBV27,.,TGTGCCAGCAGTTTATCCGAGGGTAGTAGGGAGCAGTACTTC,CASSLSEGSREQYF
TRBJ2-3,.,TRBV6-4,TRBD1,TGTGCCAGCGGGACAGGGGGTGGAACGCAGTATTTT,CASGTGGGTQYF
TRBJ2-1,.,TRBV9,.,TGTGCCAGCAGATCCTCAGGGGACTCCTACAATGAGCAGTTCTTC,CASRSSGDSYNEQFF
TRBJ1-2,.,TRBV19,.,TGTGCCAGTAGTCTCCTCCCCCCTCCAACAGGGCCCTATGGCTACACCTTC,CASSLLPPPTGPYGYTF
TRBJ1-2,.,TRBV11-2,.,TGTGCCAGCAGCTTCAGATCCGATGGTTATGGCTACACCTTC,CASSFRSDGYGYTF
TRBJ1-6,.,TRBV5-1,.,TGCGCCAGCAGCCAACACAGGGTAGATAATTCACCCCTCCACTTT,CASSQHRVDNSPLHF
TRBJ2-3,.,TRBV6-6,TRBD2,TGTGCCAGCAGTTATTCGGGGGGGGATACGCAGTATTTT,CASSYSGGDTQYF
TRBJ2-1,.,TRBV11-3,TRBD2,TGTGCCAGCAGCCCGGGAGGGACTAGTGCTGAGCAGTTCTTC,CASSPGGTSAEQFF
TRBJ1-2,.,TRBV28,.,TGTGCCAGCAGCCTACAGAAGGACTATGGCTACACCTTC,CASSLQKDYGYTF
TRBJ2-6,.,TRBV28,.,TGTGCCAGCATCCTTCCCCGGGACACTTTCTCTGGGGCCAACGTCCTGACTTTC,CASILPRDTFSGANVLTF
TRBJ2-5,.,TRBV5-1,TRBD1,TGCGCCAGCAGCTTGGTCAGGGGGCGCGATCTCCATCCACAAGAGACCCAGTACTTC,CASSLVRGRDLHPQETQYF
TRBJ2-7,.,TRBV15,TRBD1,TGTGCCACCAGCGCCGACAGGGGAACCTACGAGCAGTACTTC,CATSADRGTYEQYF
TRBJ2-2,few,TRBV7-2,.,TGTGCCAGCAGCCGAGGAGGGTTGGTTGACACCGGGGAGCTGTTTTTT,CASSRGGLVDTGELFF
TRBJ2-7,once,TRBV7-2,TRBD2,TGTGCCAGCAGCCCCAGGGGACTAGCGGGAGGTAACGAGCAGTACTTC,CASSPRGLAGGNEQYF
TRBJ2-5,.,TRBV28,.,TGTGCCAGCAGTTTAGGACAGCACCAAGAGACCCAGTACTTC,CASSLGQHQETQYF
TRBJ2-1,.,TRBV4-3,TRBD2,TGCGCCAGCAGCCAAGACGGGCTAGCGGGAGTCTATGAGCAGTTCTTC,CASSQDGLAGVYEQFF
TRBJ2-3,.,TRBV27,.,TGTGCCAGCAGATTTCGGCAGGGCTTGAGCACAGATACGCAGTATTTT,CASRFRQGLSTDTQYF
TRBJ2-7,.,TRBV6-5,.,TGTGCCAGCAGTTACTGGGGGGGCCACGAGCAGTACTTC,CASSYWGGHEQYF
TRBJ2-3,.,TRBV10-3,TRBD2,TGTGCCATCAGTGTTAGCGGGCAGACAGATACGCAGTATTTT,CAISVSGQTDTQYF